Below are 25 T cell receptor beta chains sequenced from a single sample in a study of T-cell reconstitution after alpha-beta-depleted transplantation in children. A TCRbeta library incorporating unique molecular identifiers was prepared. A single record per CDR3 protein comes from TCRdb applying MiXCR to the PCR reads. This table has about 340,000 distinct CDR3 sequences, 10% appearing once. Source: PBMCs from the stem cell graft donor, taken from the stem cell graft. The receptors come from a human donor who donated a stem cell graft to a child with acute lymphoblastic leukemia.

This CDR3 reads CAISPDFGYTGELFF. The CDR3 DNA sequence: TGTGCCATCAGTCCCGATTTCGGCTACACCGGGGAGCTGTTTTTT. This sequence joins TRBV10-3 and TRBJ2-2; D is uncertain. The ends were cut back, 5 bases at V and 3 bases at J, with 13 bases in the middle. The length of the CDR3 is 15 residues. Germline CDR1 and CDR2: ENHRY and SYGVKD.

The V gene is TRBV7-8, the J gene TRBJ1-1; unclear D gene. This CDR3 comprises 13 residues. Trimming stripped 1 base from V and 8 bases from J, with 11 bases between. CDR1 SGHVS and CDR2 FQNEAQ come from the germline V gene. The CDR3 coding sequence is TGTGCCAGCAGCTTAGTTCCGGGTTTCGAAGCTTTCTTT. It yields the protein CASSLVPGFEAFF.

In its sample, this clonotype was seen a few times. The rearrangement joins TRBV6-2 or TRBV6-3 to TRBJ2-7; D may be TRBD1 or TRBD2 (7 bases each). Germline assignment: CDR1 MNHEY and CDR2 SVGEGT. CDR3 length equals 13 residues. The germline V and J ends were trimmed by 9 bases and 5 bases, with 17 bases remaining between them. The CDR3 spells CARNRGGFDEQYF. CDR3 coding DNA: TGTGCCAGAAACAGGGGAGGGTTTGACGAGCAGTACTTC.

Many counts were recorded for this clonotype. The chain has TRBV5-1 and TRBJ2-5; D not certain. The germline V gene has CDR1 SGHRS and CDR2 YFSETQ. The CDR3 runs to 10 residues. V was cut by 7 bases and J by 2 bases, with 3 bases left in between. DNA of the CDR3: TGCGCCAGCGGACAAGAGACCCAGTACTTC. Protein: CASGQETQYF. Full variable domain (rest looked up from reference TRBV5-1 and TRBJ2-5): KAGVTQTPRYLIKTRGQQVTLSCSPISGHRSVSWYQQTPGQGLQFLFEYFSETQRNKGNFPGRFSGRQFSNSRSEMNVSTLELGDSALYLCASGQETQYFGPGTRLLVL.

Only a few counts were recorded for this clonotype. This sequence joins TRBV10-3 and TRBJ1-5; possibly TRBD1 for D (5 bases). Trimming shortened V by 1 base and J by 4 bases, and 14 bases separated the two germline ends. CDR3 length: 16 amino acids. Germline assignment: CDR1 ENHRY and CDR2 SYGVKD. The CDR3 loop is CAISEFYQEGNQPQHF. CDR3 in DNA: TGTGCCATCAGTGAGTTCTACCAGGAGGGGAATCAGCCCCAGCATTTT.

The gene calls are TRBV15 and TRBJ2-1; 9 positions match TRBD2. The germline V gene encodes CDR1 LNHNV and CDR2 YYDKDF (reference sequence). Losses at the gene ends were 3 bases for V and 6 bases for J; bases not matched to a gene: 6. The CDR3 covers 15 residues. The CDR3 DNA reads TGTGCCACCAGCAGGGGTAGCGGGAGCACCAATGAGCAGTTCTTC. It yields the protein CATSRGSGSTNEQFF.

In its sample, this clonotype was seen a few times. This chain joins TRBV12-3 or TRBV12-4 and TRBJ2-7; 10 nucleotides line up with TRBD1. The CDR3 extends over 14 amino acids. V was clipped by 7 bases and J by 3 bases; unmatched bases: 6. CDR3 bases: TGTGCCAGCACCACCGGGACAGGGGTCTACGAGCAGTACTTC. This sequence encodes CASTTGTGVYEQYF.

The J gene is TRBJ2-3, the V gene TRBV28, with D possibly being TRBD2 (5 bases). Trimming took off 3 bases at V and 2 bases at J, with 12 bases between the two ends. Germline V gives CDR1 MDHEN, CDR2 SYDVKM. The CDR3 length is 15 residues. The CDR3 reads CASSFAGPITDTQYF. Here the CDR3 DNA reads TGTGCCAGCAGTTTCGCGGGCCCGATCACAGATACGCAGTATTTT.

This clonotype has only a few counts. This rearrangement joins TRBV20-1 to TRBJ2-7; D not resolved. CDR1 and CDR2 from the germline V gene are DFQATT and SNEGSKA (reference sequence). The CDR3 is 10 residues long. The DNA of the CDR3 is TGCGCGGTGGGGATTGGCGAGCAGTACTTC. The encoded protein is CAVGIGEQYF.

The chain employs TRBV3-1 and TRBJ2-7; TRBD2 agrees at 7 bases. CDR1 and CDR2 from the germline V gene are LGHDT and YNNKEL (reference sequence). V shed 4 bases, J shed 2 bases, and the junction held 8 bases outside the gene matches. The CDR3 covers 15 residues. The CDR3 nucleotides are TGTGCCAGCAGCCTGTTCGGGACTAACACCTACGAGCAGTACTTC. Encoded protein: CASSLFGTNTYEQYF.

Ten or more counts support this clonotype. The V and J genes are TRBV6-5 and TRBJ2-7; D is perhaps TRBD2 (7 bases). This CDR3 contains 14 residues. With 5 bases removed from V and 0 bases from J, the gap between germline ends came to 11 bases. The germline V gene encodes CDR1 MNHEY and CDR2 SVGAGI. The CDR3 reads CASSRGGGSYEQYF. The DNA for the CDR3 is TGTGCCAGCAGTAGGGGGGGAGGCTCCTACGAGCAGTACTTC.

This clonotype was detected a few times. The chain employs TRBV20-1 and TRBJ2-2, with TRBD1 matching 10 bases. With V trimmed by 5 bases and J by 1 base, 10 bases remained unmatched. This CDR3 region has 17 residues. Looked up from germline, CDR1 is DFQATT and CDR2 is SNEGSKA (reference sequence). CDR3 protein: CSALGTGDLKNTGELFF. CDR3 sequence (DNA): TGCAGTGCTTTGGGGACAGGGGACCTTAAGAACACCGGGGAGCTGTTTTTT.

This clonotype was found a few times. The chain couples TRBV3-1 to TRBJ2-6, with D unresolved. Germline loops: CDR1 LGHDT, CDR2 YNNKEL (reference sequence). Trimming left V 6 bases short and J 0 bases short, with 21 bases between. This CDR3 comprises 19 residues. CDR3 sequence (DNA): TGTGCCAGCAGTCTCTCCCCGACGAGAGGCCTCTCTGGGGCCAACGTCCTGACTTTC. It translates to CASSLSPTRGLSGANVLTF.

The chain employs TRBV7-9 and TRBJ2-1, with a tentative D call TRBD1 (5 bases). V was cut by 1 base and J by 6 bases, with 16 bases left in between. This CDR3 comprises 16 residues. From germline, CDR1 is SEHNR and CDR2 FQNEAQ (reference sequence). The CDR3 region has the DNA TGTGCCAGCAGCTTAGAGGGTGGGGCGGCAGTCAATGAGCAGTTCTTC. This codes for CASSLEGGAAVNEQFF.

V usage is TRBV6-1 and J usage is TRBJ1-1; 8 bases are shared with TRBD1. With V trimmed by 9 bases and J by 3 bases, 3 bases remained unmatched. CDR3 length: 12 residues. Germline-derived CDR1 and CDR2 are MNHNS and SASEGT. CDR3 amino acids: CASGQGDTEAFF. The DNA of the CDR3 is TGTGCCAGTGGACAGGGAGACACTGAAGCTTTCTTT.

This clonotype appeared a few times. The V gene is TRBV12-3 or TRBV12-4, the J gene TRBJ2-1; 8 nucleotides agree with TRBD2. This CDR3 region has 11 residues. V trimming: 4 bases; J trimming: 12 bases; junction bases outside the gene matches: 2. The CDR3 nucleotides read TGTGCCAGCAGTTCGGGGGGGCCGCAGTTCTTC. It codes for CASSSGGPQFF.

The chain employs TRBV12-3 or TRBV12-4 and TRBJ2-5, with D maybe TRBD2 (6 bases). The CDR3 has 17 amino acids. The V gene lost 5 bases and the J gene lost 4 bases, with 23 bases spanning the gap. CDR3 in amino acids: CASSLGVGGDGRETQYF. The CDR3 DNA reads TGTGCCAGCAGTCTCGGGGTGGGGGGAGACGGGAGAGAGACCCAGTACTTC.

This clonotype showed up just once. This chain uses TRBV29-1 with TRBJ1-4; D might be TRBD1 (5 bases). This CDR3 region has 13 residues. CDR1 SQVTM and CDR2 ANQGSEA come from the germline V gene. Deletions cut 4 bases from V and 8 bases from J, with 14 bases between. The CDR3 sequence: CSVVQGIGEKLFF. Here the CDR3 DNA reads TGCAGCGTTGTCCAGGGAATAGGAGAAAAACTGTTTTTT.

This clonotype was seen a single time. The chain employs TRBV5-6 and TRBJ2-2, with 10 bases lining up with TRBD2. Germline V gene data show CDR1 as SGHDT and CDR2 as YYEEEE. Unmatched junction bases numbered 5, after V lost 0 bases and J lost 0 bases. The CDR3 spans 18 residues. CDR3: CASSLGLAGVANTGELFF. CDR3 sequence (DNA): TGTGCCAGCAGCTTGGGTCTAGCGGGAGTCGCGAACACCGGGGAGCTGTTTTTT. Looking up the rest from reference TRBV5-6 and TRBJ2-2 gives the full variable domain: DAGVTQSPTHLIKTRGQQVTLRCSPKSGHDTVSWYQQALGQGPQFIFQYYEEEERQRGNFPDRFSGHQFPNYSSELNVNALLLGDSALYLCASSLGLAGVANTGELFFGEGSRLTVL.

This clonotype was observed a few times. DNA of the CDR3: TGTGCCAGCAGTTTACACGGCAGGGGGACTTTTGAGCAGTTCTTC. Its translation: CASSLHGRGTFEQFF. The chain is built from TRBV12-3 or TRBV12-4 and TRBJ2-1; tentative D call: TRBD1 (7 bases). The V end was cut by 2 bases, the J end by 9 bases, with 17 bases between. The CDR3 totals 15 residues.

The chain combines TRBV27 with TRBJ1-5; D unresolved. The CDR3 loop spans 15 amino acids. Looked up from germline, CDR1 is MNHEY and CDR2 is SMNVEV (reference sequence). V was cut by 4 bases and J by 4 bases, with 14 bases left in between. The CDR3, as DNA: TGTGCCAGCAGTTCTAACACCGGACGGAATCAGCCCCAGCATTTT. Its protein is CASSSNTGRNQPQHF.

This clonotype appeared a few times. The V and J genes are TRBV4-1 and TRBJ2-1; D is uncertain. The V end lost 1 base, the J end lost 5 bases, and 12 bases lay between the germline ends. This CDR3 has 15 amino acids. Germline V gene data show CDR1 as MGHRA and CDR2 as YSYEKL. In DNA, the CDR3 is TGCGCCAGCAGCCAAGGAAATAGCTTGAACAATGAGCAGTTCTTC. This translates into CASSQGNSLNNEQFF.

This clonotype was seen a handful of times. The rearrangement joins TRBV11-2 to TRBJ2-2; 14 bases fit TRBD2. The CDR3 contains 17 residues. Per the germline V gene, CDR1 is SGHAT and CDR2 is FQNNGV. Trimming cost V 4 bases and J 6 bases; bases outside gene matches: 7. CDR3 sequence (DNA): TGTGCCAGCAGCTCCCCCCTGGGACTAGCGGGAGCCGGGGAGCTGTTTTTT. Translating it yields CASSSPLGLAGAGELFF.

This clonotype was counted between two and nine times. The V and J genes are TRBV27 and TRBJ2-5; D is uncertain. Germline values: CDR1 MNHEY, CDR2 SMNVEV (reference sequence). The CDR3 has 12 residues. The V and J ends lost 6 bases and 0 bases respectively, with 5 bases between them. CDR3 in amino acids: CASRSHQETQYF. The DNA of the CDR3 is TGTGCCAGCAGATCCCACCAAGAGACCCAGTACTTC.

This clonotype was counted only a few times. The chain recombines TRBV29-1 with TRBJ2-6; tentative D call: TRBD1 (6 bases). The CDR3 has 16 amino acids. CDR1 and CDR2 (germline): SQVTM, ANQGSEA. The ends were cut back, 7 bases at V and 0 bases at J, with 16 bases in the middle. CDR3: CSAQERTDSGANVLTF. For the CDR3, the DNA is TGCAGCGCCCAAGAAAGGACAGACTCTGGGGCCAACGTCCTGACTTTC.